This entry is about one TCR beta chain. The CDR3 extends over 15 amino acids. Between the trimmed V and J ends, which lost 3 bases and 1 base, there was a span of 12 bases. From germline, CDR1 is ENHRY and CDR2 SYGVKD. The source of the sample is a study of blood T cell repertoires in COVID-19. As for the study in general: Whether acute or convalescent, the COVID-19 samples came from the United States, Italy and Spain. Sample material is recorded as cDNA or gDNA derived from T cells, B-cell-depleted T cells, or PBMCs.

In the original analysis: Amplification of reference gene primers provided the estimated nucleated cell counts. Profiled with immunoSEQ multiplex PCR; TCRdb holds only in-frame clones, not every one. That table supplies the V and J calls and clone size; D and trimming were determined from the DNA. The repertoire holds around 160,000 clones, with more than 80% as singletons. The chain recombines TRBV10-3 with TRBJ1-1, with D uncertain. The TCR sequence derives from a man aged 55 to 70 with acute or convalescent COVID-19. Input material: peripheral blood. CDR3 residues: CAISDYGITNTEAFF. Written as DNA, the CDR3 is TGTGCCATCAGTGACTACGGGATAACGAACACTGAAGCTTTCTTT.